The 25 T cell receptor beta chains given below trace back to one sample, sequenced in a study of T cells in localized non-small cell lung cancer. Sequencing used immunoSEQ multiplex PCR; TCRdb keeps in-frame clones, though not all of them. The sample includes approximately 11,000 clones, less than 30% seen only once; the top ten take 5% to 5.5%. Sequenced material: lung tumor tissue, taken before any cancer treatment. These TCRs come from a man between 35 and 75 years old with stage I lung adenocarcinoma.

This sequence joins TRBV6-8 and TRBJ2-7, with D maybe TRBD1 (6 bases). Germline loops: CDR1 MNHGY, CDR2 SAAAGT. This CDR3 is 12 amino acids long. V lost 7 bases to trimming and J lost 3 bases, with 10 bases between them. CDR3 residues: CASMGHNYEQYF. As DNA, the CDR3 is TGTGCCAGCATGGGACATAACTACGAGCAGTACTTC.

The chain links TRBV10-1 to TRBJ2-3; no definite D call. The CDR3 covers 14 residues. CDR1 WNHNN and CDR2 SYGVQD come from the germline V gene (reference sequence). The germline V and J ends were trimmed by 4 bases and 2 bases, with 10 bases remaining between them. The CDR3 sequence is CASSVSEFTDTQYF. The CDR3 DNA is TGCGCCAGCAGTGTCTCGGAATTCACAGATACGCAGTATTTT.

This chain uses TRBV19 with TRBJ2-2, with D unclear. The CDR3 contains 14 residues. Germline CDR1 LNHDA, CDR2 SQIVND (reference sequence). The germline V and J ends were trimmed by 3 bases and 6 bases, with 11 bases remaining between them. The chain's CDR3 is CASSMRHVPGELFF. The CDR3 DNA sequence: TGTGCCAGTAGTATGAGACACGTCCCCGGGGAGCTGTTTTTT. The full variable domain, its missing parts supplied by reference TRBV19 and TRBJ2-2, is DGGITQSPKYLFRKEGQNVTLSCEQNLNHDAMYWYRQDPGQGLRLIYYSQIVNDFQKGDIAEGYSVSREKKESFPLTVTSAQKNPTAFYLCASSMRHVPGELFFGEGSRLTVL.

V and J are TRBV12-5 and TRBJ1-1; weak D call: TRBD1 (5 bases). This CDR3 has 18 residues. Per the germline V gene, CDR1 is LGHNT and CDR2 is FRNRAP. V lost 0 bases and J 1 base, leaving 18 bases between the germline ends. The CDR3 sequence is CASGLVTSLRGWNTEAFF. Here the CDR3 DNA reads TGTGCTAGTGGTTTGGTAACGAGCTTGAGGGGATGGAACACTGAAGCTTTCTTT.

The J gene is TRBJ1-1, the V gene TRBV5-1, with 8 bases matching TRBD1. Germline CDR1 SGHRS, CDR2 YFSETQ. The CDR3 is 14 amino acids. Losses at the gene ends were 3 bases for V and 1 base for J; bases not matched to a gene: 2. CDR3 residues: CASSSGQANTEAFF. DNA of the CDR3: TGCGCCAGCAGCTCGGGACAGGCGAACACTGAAGCTTTCTTT.

The chain is built from TRBV6-8 and TRBJ2-5, with D perhaps assigned TRBD1 or TRBD2 (7 bases each). The CDR3 sequence is 13 residues long. In germline, CDR1 is MNHGY, CDR2 SAAAGT. V was trimmed by 6 bases and J by 5 bases, leaving 13 bases between them. In DNA, the CDR3 is TGTGCCAGCAGGGGGAGGGGGCGGGAGACCCAGTACTTC. Its translation is CASRGRGRETQYF.

In its sample, this clone was seen a few times. The rearrangement uses TRBV6-8 and TRBJ1-2; D is unclear. This CDR3 comprises 12 residues. Germline assignment: CDR1 MNHGY and CDR2 SAAAGT. The germline V and J ends were trimmed by 4 bases and 9 bases, with 12 bases remaining between them. The CDR3 bases are TGTGCCAGCAGTTTAGATGGCCACAGCTACACCTTC. Translated, it gives CASSLDGHSYTF.

The V gene is TRBV18, the J gene TRBJ2-5; 13 nucleotides line up with TRBD2. CDR1 and CDR2 from the germline V gene are KGHSH and LQKENI. CDR3 length equals 16 residues. After removal of 6 bases from V and 3 bases from J, the junction contained 7 bases not matched to a gene. This CDR3 is CASSQTSGGYEETQYF. CDR3 DNA sequence: TGTGCCAGCTCTCAGACTAGCGGGGGGTACGAAGAGACCCAGTACTTC.

V and J are TRBV10-1 and TRBJ1-1; D is undetermined. The CDR3 totals 11 residues. The V gene's germline CDR1 is WNHNN and CDR2 SYGVQD (reference sequence). The V and J ends lost 11 bases and 5 bases respectively, with 12 bases between them. The CDR3 protein is CALVISTEAFF. In DNA, the CDR3 is TGCGCCCTGGTGATTTCAACTGAAGCTTTCTTT.

The V call is TRBV19, the J call TRBJ1-1; D possibly corresponds to TRBD1 (6 bases). V was trimmed by 5 bases and J by 8 bases, leaving 21 bases between them. Germline CDR1 is LNHDA and CDR2 is SQIVND (reference sequence). This CDR3 is built from 15 residues. The CDR3 coding sequence is TGTGCCAGTAGTCCCAGGGGAGGCGGTTCAGCCGAAGCTTTCTTT. This translates into CASSPRGGGSAEAFF.

This clone was found a few times. The rearrangement joins TRBV11-3 to TRBJ1-1; 7 nucleotides align to TRBD1. The CDR3 contains 15 residues. J lost 11 bases, V lost 6 bases, and 18 bases had no gene match. Germline CDR1 reads SGHNT; CDR2 reads YENEEA. The CDR3 nucleotides are TGTGCCAGCAGTTCAAAGAGACAGGGCATCCCCGAGGCTTTCTTT. Translation: CASSSKRQGIPEAFF.

The chain combines TRBV30 with TRBJ1-6, with D perhaps TRBD1 (5 bases). Germline assignment: CDR1 GTSNPN and CDR2 SVGIG (reference sequence). The CDR3 has 13 residues. V lost 4 bases and J lost 9, with 13 bases in between. Written as DNA, the CDR3 is TGTGCCTGGACCGGGACTGTCGGTTCACCCCTCCACTTT. Residues: CAWTGTVGSPLHF.

The chain is built from TRBV29-1 and TRBJ2-5; 10 bases align to TRBD2. The CDR3 runs 17 residues. CDR1 is SQVTM, CDR2 ANQGSEA, per germline. Trimming cost V 6 bases and J 1 base; bases outside gene matches: 14. The CDR3 bases are TGCAGCGTCCCCCGTAGCGGGGGGCCAACGACCCAAGAGACCCAGTACTTC. This gives the protein CSVPRSGGPTTQETQYF.

This clone has just a few counts. V usage is TRBV4-1 and J usage is TRBJ2-7; tentatively, D is TRBD1 (5 bases). Germline V CDR1 and CDR2: MGHRA, YSYEKL. V gave up 5 bases and J gave up 5 bases, with 19 bases separating them. This CDR3 comprises 15 residues. This chain's CDR3 is CASSSPVAGLDEQYF. DNA of the CDR3: TGCGCCAGCAGCTCCCCTGTCGCAGGGCTCGACGAGCAGTACTTC.

The chain links TRBV5-1 to TRBJ2-1; D ambiguous. Germline lookup yields CDR1 SGHRS and CDR2 YFSETQ. The CDR3 length is 14 residues. V lost 0 bases and J lost 6, with 10 bases in between. The CDR3: CASSLAMGGNEQFF. The DNA of the CDR3 is TGCGCCAGCAGCTTGGCGATGGGCGGCAATGAGCAGTTCTTC.

This rearrangement joins TRBV12-5 to TRBJ1-2, with D perhaps matching TRBD1 (5 bases). The CDR3 loop spans 16 amino acids. V lost 5 bases and J 1 base, leaving 17 bases between the germline ends. The germline CDR1 and CDR2 sequences are LGHNT and FRNRAP. The CDR3 region is CASGRTGPSNNYGYTF. The CDR3 DNA reads TGTGCTAGTGGTAGAACAGGCCCATCCAATAACTATGGCTACACCTTC.

This chain connects TRBV5-1 to TRBJ1-4; 9 nucleotides align to TRBD1. Trimming cost V 6 bases and J 7 bases; bases outside gene matches: 16. The CDR3 covers 17 residues. Germline lookup yields CDR1 SGHRS and CDR2 YFSETQ. The DNA of the CDR3 is TGCGCCAGCAAGGCCGGGACAGGGAATGACAGGGGTGAAAAACTGTTTTTT. Its translation: CASKAGTGNDRGEKLFF. The whole variable domain, filled in from reference TRBV5-1 and TRBJ1-4, reads KAGVTQTPRYLIKTRGQQVTLSCSPISGHRSVSWYQQTPGQGLQFLFEYFSETQRNKGNFPGRFSGRQFSNSRSEMNVSTLELGDSALYLCASKAGTGNDRGEKLFFGSGTQLSVL.

V gene TRBV6-8 combines with J gene TRBJ1-1; 9 bases align to TRBD1. Germline V lookup: CDR1 MNHGY, CDR2 SAAAGT. The CDR3 consists of 15 residues. The V segment lost 6 bases and the J segment 11 bases; nucleotides outside the gene matches: 16. The CDR3 DNA reads TGTGCCAGCAGATCCCCGGGACAGGGAGTTAGTGAGGCTTTCTTT. This encodes CASRSPGQGVSEAFF.

Within the sample, this clone is medium-sized. This chain uses TRBV11-3 with TRBJ2-1; a possible D gene is TRBD1 (6 bases). This CDR3 comprises 15 residues. Germline CDR1 reads SGHNT; CDR2 reads YENEEA. V gave up 4 bases and J gave up 6 bases, with 16 bases separating them. The CDR3: CASSSGQIPFNEQFF. DNA of the CDR3: TGTGCCAGCAGCTCAGGACAGATCCCGTTCAATGAGCAGTTCTTC.

The chain has TRBV23-1 and TRBJ1-2, with D maybe TRBD1 (5 bases). TRBV23-1 is an ORF, with its function uncertain. This CDR3 is 13 amino acids long. V dropped 6 bases and J dropped 2 bases, with 10 bases sitting between them. CDR3 in amino acids: CASSLEGNYGYTF. In nucleotides, the CDR3 is TGCGCCAGCAGCTTAGAGGGGAACTATGGCTACACCTTC.

This clone was observed once. The chain uses TRBV14 and TRBJ2-7, with D possibly being TRBD2 (6 bases). This CDR3 is built from 13 residues. Germline V gives CDR1 SGHDN, CDR2 FVKESK. The V end lost 6 bases, the J end lost 7 bases, and 16 bases lay between the germline ends. The CDR3 sequence is CASSPGTSAEQYF. CDR3 nucleotide sequence: TGTGCCAGCAGTCCCGGGACTTCCGCGGAGCAGTACTTC.

This clone was observed a few times. The CDR3 loop is CASSLGPAANTGELFF. The CDR3 DNA reads as TGTGCCAGCAGCTTGGGGCCGGCGGCGAACACCGGGGAGCTGTTTTTT. The J gene is TRBJ2-2, the V gene TRBV11-3; TRBD1 might be the D (5 bases). The V and J ends lost 3 bases and 0 bases respectively, with 11 bases between them. The CDR3 contains 16 residues. Germline CDR1 and CDR2: SGHNT and YENEEA.

The chain links TRBV9 to TRBJ2-2, with 7 positions matching TRBD2. Losses at the gene ends were 3 bases for V and 2 bases for J; bases not matched to a gene: 10. The CDR3 extends over 17 amino acids. Germline CDR1 reads SGDLS; CDR2 reads YYNGEE. The chain's CDR3 is CASSGHWSGDNTGELFF. Here the CDR3 DNA reads TGTGCCAGCAGCGGCCATTGGAGCGGGGATAACACCGGGGAGCTGTTTTTT.

V and J are TRBV6-8 and TRBJ1-1, with TRBD1 identical over 8 bases. The CDR3 extends over 16 amino acids. From germline, CDR1 is MNHGY and CDR2 SAAAGT. V lost 5 bases and J lost 1; bases outside the gene matches: 9. Written as DNA, the CDR3 is TGTGCCAGCAGTGGGCTCGGACAGGGCTCGAACACTGAAGCTTTCTTT. It encodes CASSGLGQGSNTEAFF.

In this sample, this clone turned up a few times. The chain recombines TRBV9 with TRBJ1-3, with D hard to call. V lost 0 bases, J lost 2 bases, and 9 bases lay in between. Germline lookup yields CDR1 SGDLS and CDR2 YYNGEE. The CDR3 extends over 15 amino acids. The chain's CDR3 is CASSVGSFTGNTIYF. DNA of the CDR3: TGTGCCAGCAGCGTAGGGTCATTCACTGGAAACACCATATATTTT.